The T cell receptor beta chain described here comes from a study of blood T cell repertoires in COVID-19. Study-level information: COVID-19 samples from acute and convalescent phases originated in the United States, Italy and Spain. In each case, the material was cDNA or gDNA derived from T cells, B-cell-depleted T cells, or PBMCs.

Trimming stripped 1 base from V and 0 bases from J, with 12 bases between. This CDR3 spans 17 amino acids. Germline V lookup: CDR1 SGHTA, CDR2 FQGNSA. Per the original data handling: For nucleated cells, counts were estimated from reference gene primer amplification. Produced via immunoSEQ multiplex PCR; TCRdb's table is partial and in-frame only. The V and J calls and the clone size are those of that table, but D and trimming were determined from the DNA. The sample carries about 130,000 clones, about 70% recorded once. The receptor's source is a woman in her 70s with acute or convalescent COVID-19. The chain is built from TRBV7-2 and TRBJ2-2; D is possibly TRBD2 (6 bases). The specimen sequenced was peripheral blood. CDR3 sequence: CASSLVAGRANTGELFF. The CDR3 bases are TGTGCCAGCAGCTTAGTCGCGGGACGCGCGAACACCGGGGAGCTGTTTTTT.